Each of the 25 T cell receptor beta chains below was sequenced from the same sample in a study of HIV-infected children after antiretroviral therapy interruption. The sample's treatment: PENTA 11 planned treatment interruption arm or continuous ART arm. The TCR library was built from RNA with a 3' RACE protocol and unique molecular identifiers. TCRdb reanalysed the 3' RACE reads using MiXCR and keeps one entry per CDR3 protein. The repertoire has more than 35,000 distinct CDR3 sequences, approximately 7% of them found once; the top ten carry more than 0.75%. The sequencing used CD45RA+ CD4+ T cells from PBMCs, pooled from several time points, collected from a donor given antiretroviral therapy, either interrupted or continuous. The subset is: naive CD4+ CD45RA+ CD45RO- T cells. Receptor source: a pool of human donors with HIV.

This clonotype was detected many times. The CDR3 here is CASTAGTGSEKLFF. CDR3 in DNA: TGTGCCAGCACGGCCGGGACAGGGAGTGAAAAACTGTTTTTT. The chain combines TRBV12-3 or TRBV12-4 with TRBJ1-4; 9 bases agree with TRBD1. With 7 bases clipped from V and 7 bases from J, the junction kept 7 bases outside the gene matches. The CDR3 loop spans 14 amino acids.

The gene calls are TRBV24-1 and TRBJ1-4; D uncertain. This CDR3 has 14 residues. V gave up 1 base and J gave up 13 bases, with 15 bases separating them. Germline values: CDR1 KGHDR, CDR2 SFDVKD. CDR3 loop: CATSDFGLRVRLFF. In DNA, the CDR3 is TGTGCCACCAGTGATTTTGGGCTGCGTGTTAGACTGTTTTTT.

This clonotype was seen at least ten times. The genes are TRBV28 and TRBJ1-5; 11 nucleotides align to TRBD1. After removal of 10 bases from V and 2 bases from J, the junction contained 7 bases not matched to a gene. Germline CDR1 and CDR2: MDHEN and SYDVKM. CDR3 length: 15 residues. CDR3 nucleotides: TGTGCCATCTCGGACAGGGGGCTAGGCAATCAGCCCCAGCATTTT. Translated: CAISDRGLGNQPQHF.

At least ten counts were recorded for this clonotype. CDR3 nucleotides: TGTGCCAGCAGCCAGGGACTAGCGGGGGGCGGCAAGACCCAGTACTTC. Amino acids: CASSQGLAGGGKTQYF. This chain connects TRBV7-2 to TRBJ2-5; 15 bases map to TRBD2. V was pared by 5 bases and J by 6 bases, with 7 bases of the junction left unmatched. The length of the CDR3 is 16 residues. CDR1 is SGHTA, CDR2 FQGNSA, per germline.

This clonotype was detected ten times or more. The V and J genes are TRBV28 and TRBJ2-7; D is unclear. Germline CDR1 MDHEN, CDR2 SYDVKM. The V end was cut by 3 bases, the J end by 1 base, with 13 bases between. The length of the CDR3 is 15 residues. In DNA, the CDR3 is TGTGCCAGCAGTTTCATGTCCGTTATTTCCTACGAGCAGTACTTC. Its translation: CASSFMSVISYEQYF.

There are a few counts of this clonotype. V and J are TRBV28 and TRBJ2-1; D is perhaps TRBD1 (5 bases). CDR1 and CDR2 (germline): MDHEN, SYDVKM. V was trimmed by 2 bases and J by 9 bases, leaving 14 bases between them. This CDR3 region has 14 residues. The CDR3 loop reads CASSLGAPRVEQFF. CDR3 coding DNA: TGTGCCAGCAGTTTAGGGGCCCCCCGGGTTGAGCAGTTCTTC. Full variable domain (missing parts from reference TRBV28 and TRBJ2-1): DVKVTQSSRYLVKRTGEKVFLECVQDMDHENMFWYRQDPGLGLRLIYFSYDVKMKEKGDIPEGYSVSREKKERFSLILESASTNQTSMYLCASSLGAPRVEQFFGPGTRLTVL.

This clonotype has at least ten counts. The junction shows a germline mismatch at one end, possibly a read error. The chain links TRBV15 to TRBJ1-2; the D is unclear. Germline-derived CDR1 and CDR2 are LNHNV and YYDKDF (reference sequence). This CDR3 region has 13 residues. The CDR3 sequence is CATSRGVGSPIAF. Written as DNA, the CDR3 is TGTGCCACCAGCAGAGGAGTAGGCAGCCCGATCGCCTTC.

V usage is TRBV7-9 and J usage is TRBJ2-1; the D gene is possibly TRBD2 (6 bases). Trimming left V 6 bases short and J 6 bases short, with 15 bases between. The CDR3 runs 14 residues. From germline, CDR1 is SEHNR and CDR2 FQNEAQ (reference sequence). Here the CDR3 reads CASRTVAAGNEQFF. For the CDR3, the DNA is TGTGCCAGCAGAACTGTAGCGGCCGGCAATGAGCAGTTCTTC.

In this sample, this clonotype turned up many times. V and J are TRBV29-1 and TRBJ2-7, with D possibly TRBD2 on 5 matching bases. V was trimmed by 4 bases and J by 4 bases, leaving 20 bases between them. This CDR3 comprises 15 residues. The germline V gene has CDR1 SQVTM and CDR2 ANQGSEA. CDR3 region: CSVAGNTPPFYEQYF. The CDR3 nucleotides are TGCAGCGTTGCGGGGAACACCCCTCCCTTTTACGAGCAGTACTTC.

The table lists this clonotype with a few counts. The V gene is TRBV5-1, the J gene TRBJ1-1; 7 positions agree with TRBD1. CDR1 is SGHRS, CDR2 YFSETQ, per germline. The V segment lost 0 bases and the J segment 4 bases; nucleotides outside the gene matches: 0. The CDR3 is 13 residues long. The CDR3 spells CASSLEGATEAFF. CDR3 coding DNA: TGCGCCAGCAGCTTGGAGGGGGCCACTGAAGCTTTCTTT. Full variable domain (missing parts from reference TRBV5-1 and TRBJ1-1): KAGVTQTPRYLIKTRGQQVTLSCSPISGHRSVSWYQQTPGQGLQFLFEYFSETQRNKGNFPGRFSGRQFSNSRSEMNVSTLELGDSALYLCASSLEGATEAFFGQGTRLTVV.

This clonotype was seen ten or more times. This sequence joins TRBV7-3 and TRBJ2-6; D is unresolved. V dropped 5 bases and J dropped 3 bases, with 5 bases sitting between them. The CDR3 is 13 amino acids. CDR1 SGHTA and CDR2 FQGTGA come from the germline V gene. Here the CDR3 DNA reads TGTGCCAGCAGCCCGCGTGGGGCCAACGTCCTGACTTTC. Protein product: CASSPRGANVLTF.

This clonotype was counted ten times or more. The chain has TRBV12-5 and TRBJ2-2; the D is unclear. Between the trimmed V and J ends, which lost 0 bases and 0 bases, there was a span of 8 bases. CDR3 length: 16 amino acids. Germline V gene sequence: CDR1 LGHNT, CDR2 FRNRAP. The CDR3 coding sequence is TGTGCTAGTGGTTTGGTGACCCCCGCGAACACCGGGGAGCTGTTTTTT. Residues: CASGLVTPANTGELFF.

This chain's CDR3 is CASSGPWPLAGDGSQYF. The CDR3, as DNA: TGTGCCAGCAGCGGCCCGTGGCCCCTAGCGGGGGACGGGAGCCAGTACTTC. The rearrangement links TRBV3-1 to TRBJ2-5; 10 bases match TRBD2. Losses at the gene ends were 5 bases for V and 10 bases for J; bases not matched to a gene: 19. Germline V CDR1 and CDR2: LGHDT, YNNKEL (reference sequence). The CDR3 totals 17 residues.

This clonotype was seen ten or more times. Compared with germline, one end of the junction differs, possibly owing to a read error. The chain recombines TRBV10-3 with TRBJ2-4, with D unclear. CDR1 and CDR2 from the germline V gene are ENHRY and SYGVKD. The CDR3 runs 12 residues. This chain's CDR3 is CASSGRENTLYF. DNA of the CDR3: TGTGCCAGCAGTGGAAGAGAAAACACCTTGTACTTT.

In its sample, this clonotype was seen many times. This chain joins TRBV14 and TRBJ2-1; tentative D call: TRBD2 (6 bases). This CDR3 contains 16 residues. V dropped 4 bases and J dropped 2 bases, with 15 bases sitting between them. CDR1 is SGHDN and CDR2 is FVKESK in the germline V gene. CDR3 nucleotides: TGTGCCAGCAGCCCTAGGAGGGGCGAGCCCTACAATGAGCAGTTCTTC. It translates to CASSPRRGEPYNEQFF.

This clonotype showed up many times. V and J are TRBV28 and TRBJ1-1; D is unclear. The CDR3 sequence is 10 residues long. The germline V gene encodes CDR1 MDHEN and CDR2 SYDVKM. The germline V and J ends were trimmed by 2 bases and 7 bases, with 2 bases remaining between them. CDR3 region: CASSLNEAFF. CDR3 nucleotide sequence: TGTGCCAGCAGTTTAAATGAAGCTTTCTTT.

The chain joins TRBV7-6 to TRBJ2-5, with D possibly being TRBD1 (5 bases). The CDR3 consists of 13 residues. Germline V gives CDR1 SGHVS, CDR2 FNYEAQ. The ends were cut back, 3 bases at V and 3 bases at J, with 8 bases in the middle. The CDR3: CASSFTGKETQYF. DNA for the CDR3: TGTGCCAGCAGCTTTACAGGAAAAGAGACCCAGTACTTC.

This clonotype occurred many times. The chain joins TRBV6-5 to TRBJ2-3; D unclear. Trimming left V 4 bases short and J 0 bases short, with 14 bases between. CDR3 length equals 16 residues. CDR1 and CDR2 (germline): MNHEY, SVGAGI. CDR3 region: CASSLNRPASTDTQYF. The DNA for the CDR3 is TGTGCCAGCAGTTTGAACAGACCTGCTAGCACAGATACGCAGTATTTT.

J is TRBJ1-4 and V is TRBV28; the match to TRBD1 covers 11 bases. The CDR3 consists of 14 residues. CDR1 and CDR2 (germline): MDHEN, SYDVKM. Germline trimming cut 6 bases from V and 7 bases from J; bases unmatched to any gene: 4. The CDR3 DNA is TGTGCCAGCAGCTCCGGGACAGGGGGTGAAAAACTGTTTTTT. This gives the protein CASSSGTGGEKLFF. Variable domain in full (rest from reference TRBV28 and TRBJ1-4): DVKVTQSSRYLVKRTGEKVFLECVQDMDHENMFWYRQDPGLGLRLIYFSYDVKMKEKGDIPEGYSVSREKKERFSLILESASTNQTSMYLCASSSGTGGEKLFFGSGTQLSVL.

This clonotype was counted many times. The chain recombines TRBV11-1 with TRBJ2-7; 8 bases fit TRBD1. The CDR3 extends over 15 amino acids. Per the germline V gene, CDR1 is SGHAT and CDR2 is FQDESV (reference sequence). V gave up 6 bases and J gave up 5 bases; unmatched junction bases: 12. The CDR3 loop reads CASRTTGTGPHEQYF. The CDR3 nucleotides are TGTGCCAGCAGGACGACCGGGACAGGACCCCACGAGCAGTACTTC.

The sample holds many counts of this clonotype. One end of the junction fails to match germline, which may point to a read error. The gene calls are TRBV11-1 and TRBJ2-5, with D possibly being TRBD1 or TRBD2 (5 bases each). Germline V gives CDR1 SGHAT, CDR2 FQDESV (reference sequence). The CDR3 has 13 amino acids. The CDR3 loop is CASSFRGQDTQYF. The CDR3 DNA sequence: TGTGCCAGCAGTTTCCGGGGCCAAGACACCCAGTACTTT.

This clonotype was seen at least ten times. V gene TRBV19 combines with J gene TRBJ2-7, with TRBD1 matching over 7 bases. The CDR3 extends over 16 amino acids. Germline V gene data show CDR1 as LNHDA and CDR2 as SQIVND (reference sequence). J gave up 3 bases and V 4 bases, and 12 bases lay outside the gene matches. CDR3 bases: TGTGCCAGTAGTAAACTCGGACAGGTCGACCTCTACGAGCAGTACTTC. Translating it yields CASSKLGQVDLYEQYF.

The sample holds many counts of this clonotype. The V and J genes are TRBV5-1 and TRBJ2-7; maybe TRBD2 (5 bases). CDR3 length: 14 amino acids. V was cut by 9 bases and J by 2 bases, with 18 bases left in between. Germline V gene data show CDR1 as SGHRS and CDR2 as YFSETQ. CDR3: CATAMGEPPYEQYF. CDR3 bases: TGCGCCACCGCGATGGGAGAGCCCCCCTACGAGCAGTACTTC.

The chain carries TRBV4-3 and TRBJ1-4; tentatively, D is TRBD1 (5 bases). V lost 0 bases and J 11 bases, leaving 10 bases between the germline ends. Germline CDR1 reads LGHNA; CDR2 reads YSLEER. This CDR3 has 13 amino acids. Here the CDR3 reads CASSQDRGGKLFF. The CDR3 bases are TGCGCCAGCAGCCAAGATCGGGGGGGGAAACTGTTTTTT.

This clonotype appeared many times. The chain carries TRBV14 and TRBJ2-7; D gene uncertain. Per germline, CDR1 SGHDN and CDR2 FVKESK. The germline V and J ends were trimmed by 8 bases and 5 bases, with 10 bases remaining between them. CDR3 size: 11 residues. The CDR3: CASSAWDEQYF. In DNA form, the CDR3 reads TGTGCCAGCTCAGCTTGGGACGAGCAGTACTTC.